The clone carrying this T cell receptor beta chain has a single count. Per the study methods: Estimates of nucleated cell counts were drawn from the amplification of reference gene primers. The method was immunoSEQ multiplex PCR; TCRdb's version includes in-frame clones alone and lacks a portion of them. V, J and clone size derive from that table, while D and trimming were established from the DNA sequence. Altogether 150,000 to 200,000 clones are present, nearly 90% being singletons, with the ten largest covering around a fifth. This sample was included in a study of blood T cell repertoires in COVID-19. Study-level information: The origin of the acute and convalescent COVID-19 samples was the United States, Italy and Spain.

The CDR3 loop spans 14 amino acids. J lost 8 bases, V lost 6 bases, and 12 bases had no gene match. CDR1 and CDR2 from the germline V gene are ENHRY and SYGVKD. The source is a man aged 60 to 75 with active or convalescent COVID-19. V is TRBV10-3 and J is TRBJ1-2; 7 nucleotides agree with TRBD1. Material: peripheral blood. CDR3 sequence: CAISTTARGRGYTF. The CDR3 DNA is TGTGCCATCAGCACGACAGCAAGGGGGCGGGGCTACACCTTC.